This T cell receptor (beta chain) was profiled in a study of technical replicates of blood from a handful of donors. Profiled with immunoSEQ multiplex PCR; TCRdb holds only in-frame clones, not every one. The data contain about 81,000 clones, 90% to 98% of them singletons. The sample comprised T cells isolated from PBMCs. The TCR originated in a human donor in good health.

In nucleotides, the CDR3 is TGCAGCGCTGACATAATCGACCCTAAGACATACAATGAGCAGTTCTTC. Translation: CSADIIDPKTYNEQFF. The rearrangement links TRBV29-1 to TRBJ2-1; D is unclear. V lost 7 bases and J 4 bases, leaving 23 bases between the germline ends. This CDR3 region has 16 residues. Germline V CDR1 and CDR2: SQVTM, ANQGSEA.